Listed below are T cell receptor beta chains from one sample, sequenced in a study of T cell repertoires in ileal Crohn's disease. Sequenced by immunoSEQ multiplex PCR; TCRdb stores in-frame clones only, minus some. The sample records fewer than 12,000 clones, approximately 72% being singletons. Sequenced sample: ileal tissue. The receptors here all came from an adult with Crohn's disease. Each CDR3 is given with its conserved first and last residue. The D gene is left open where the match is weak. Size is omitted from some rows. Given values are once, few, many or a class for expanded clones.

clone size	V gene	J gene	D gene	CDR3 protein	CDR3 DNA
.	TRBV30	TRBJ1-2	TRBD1	CAWSPGTGVVGYTF	TGTGCCTGGAGCCCCGGGACAGGCGTGGTTGGCTACACCTTC
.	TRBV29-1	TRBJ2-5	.	CSVEGAQTQYF	TGCAGCGTTGAGGGGGCGCAGACCCAGTACTTC
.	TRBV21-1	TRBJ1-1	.	CATKNTEAFF	TGTGCCACCAAAAACACTGAAGCTTTCTTT
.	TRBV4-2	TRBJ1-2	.	CASSKGEGGDYGYTF	TGTGCCAGCAGCAAGGGGGAGGGTGGCGACTATGGCTACACCTTC
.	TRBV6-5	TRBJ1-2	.	CASSSHRDGYTF	TGTGCCAGCAGTTCCCACAGGGATGGCTACACCTTC
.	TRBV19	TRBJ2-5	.	CASSIQVRETQYF	TGTGCCAGTAGTATTCAGGTTAGGGAGACCCAGTACTTC
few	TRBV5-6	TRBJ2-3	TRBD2	CASSLALAGGKGDTQYF	TGTGCCAGCAGCTTGGCCCTAGCGGGGGGGAAGGGAGATACGCAGTATTTT
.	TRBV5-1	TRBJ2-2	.	CASSFRGDTGELFF	TGCGCCAGCAGCTTTCGGGGAGACACCGGGGAGCTGTTTTTT
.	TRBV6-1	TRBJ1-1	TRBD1	CASSEGVGDSGLREAFF	TGTGCCAGCAGTGAAGGTGTTGGGGACAGTGGTTTGAGGGAAGCTTTCTTT
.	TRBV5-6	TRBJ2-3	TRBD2	CASSVARGGEGDTQYF	TGTGCCAGCAGCGTCGCGCGGGGGGGAGAGGGAGATACGCAGTATTTT
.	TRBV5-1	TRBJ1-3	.	CASSYIPASSGNIRGNTIYF	TGCGCCAGCAGCTATATCCCTGCCAGTTCAGGTAACATCAGAGGAAACACCATATATTTT
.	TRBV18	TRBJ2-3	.	CASSSVASFSTDTQYF	TGTGCCAGCTCATCGGTCGCAAGCTTTAGCACAGATACGCAGTATTTT
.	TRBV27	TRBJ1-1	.	CASSSQGIGNTEAFF	TGTGCCAGCAGTTCCCAGGGGATAGGGAACACTGAAGCTTTCTTT
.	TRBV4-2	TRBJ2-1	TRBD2	CASSQERGDPYNEQFF	TGTGCCAGCAGCCAAGAGCGGGGGGACCCCTACAATGAGCAGTTCTTC
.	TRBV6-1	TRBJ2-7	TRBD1	CASSDYRTGGKGQYF	TGTGCCAGCAGTGACTATAGGACAGGGGGCAAGGGGCAGTACTTC
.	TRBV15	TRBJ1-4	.	CATSGGTFATNEKLFF	TGTGCCACCAGCGGCGGGACGTTTGCAACTAATGAAAAACTGTTTTTT
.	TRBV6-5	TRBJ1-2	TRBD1	CASSHGQANYGYTF	TGTGCCAGCAGTCACGGACAGGCTAACTATGGCTACACCTTC
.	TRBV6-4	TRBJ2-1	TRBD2	CASSPDEALGRLAANEQFF	TGTGCCAGCAGTCCGGACGAAGCTTTAGGGAGACTAGCGGCCAATGAGCAGTTCTTC
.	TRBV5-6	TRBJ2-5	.	CASSSVSLKTQYF	TGTGCCAGCAGCTCGGTAAGCCTGAAGACCCAGTACTTC
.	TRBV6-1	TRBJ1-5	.	CASSEGGLPQHF	TGTGCCAGCAGTGAAGGGGGGCTGCCCCAGCATTTT
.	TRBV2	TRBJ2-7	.	CASSLTYEQYF	TGTGCCAGTTCACTTACCTACGAGCAGTACTTC
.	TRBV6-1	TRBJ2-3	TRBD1	CASSERGQGVLGADTQYF	TGTGCCAGCAGTGAACGGGGACAGGGGGTGCTAGGCGCAGATACGCAGTATTTT
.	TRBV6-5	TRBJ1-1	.	CASSYSGGLAFF	TGTGCCAGCAGTTACTCCGGGGGGCTAGCTTTCTTT
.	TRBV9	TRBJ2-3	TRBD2	CASNLGLAETDTQYF	TGTGCCAGCAACCTGGGACTAGCGGAGACAGATACGCAGTATTTT
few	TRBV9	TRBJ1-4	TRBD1	CASSETGAGEKLFF	TGTGCCAGCAGCGAGACAGGGGCGGGTGAAAAACTGTTTTTT
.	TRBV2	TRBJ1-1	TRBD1	CASRTTGGAAEAFF	TGTGCCAGCAGAACCACAGGGGGCGCGGCTGAAGCTTTCTTT